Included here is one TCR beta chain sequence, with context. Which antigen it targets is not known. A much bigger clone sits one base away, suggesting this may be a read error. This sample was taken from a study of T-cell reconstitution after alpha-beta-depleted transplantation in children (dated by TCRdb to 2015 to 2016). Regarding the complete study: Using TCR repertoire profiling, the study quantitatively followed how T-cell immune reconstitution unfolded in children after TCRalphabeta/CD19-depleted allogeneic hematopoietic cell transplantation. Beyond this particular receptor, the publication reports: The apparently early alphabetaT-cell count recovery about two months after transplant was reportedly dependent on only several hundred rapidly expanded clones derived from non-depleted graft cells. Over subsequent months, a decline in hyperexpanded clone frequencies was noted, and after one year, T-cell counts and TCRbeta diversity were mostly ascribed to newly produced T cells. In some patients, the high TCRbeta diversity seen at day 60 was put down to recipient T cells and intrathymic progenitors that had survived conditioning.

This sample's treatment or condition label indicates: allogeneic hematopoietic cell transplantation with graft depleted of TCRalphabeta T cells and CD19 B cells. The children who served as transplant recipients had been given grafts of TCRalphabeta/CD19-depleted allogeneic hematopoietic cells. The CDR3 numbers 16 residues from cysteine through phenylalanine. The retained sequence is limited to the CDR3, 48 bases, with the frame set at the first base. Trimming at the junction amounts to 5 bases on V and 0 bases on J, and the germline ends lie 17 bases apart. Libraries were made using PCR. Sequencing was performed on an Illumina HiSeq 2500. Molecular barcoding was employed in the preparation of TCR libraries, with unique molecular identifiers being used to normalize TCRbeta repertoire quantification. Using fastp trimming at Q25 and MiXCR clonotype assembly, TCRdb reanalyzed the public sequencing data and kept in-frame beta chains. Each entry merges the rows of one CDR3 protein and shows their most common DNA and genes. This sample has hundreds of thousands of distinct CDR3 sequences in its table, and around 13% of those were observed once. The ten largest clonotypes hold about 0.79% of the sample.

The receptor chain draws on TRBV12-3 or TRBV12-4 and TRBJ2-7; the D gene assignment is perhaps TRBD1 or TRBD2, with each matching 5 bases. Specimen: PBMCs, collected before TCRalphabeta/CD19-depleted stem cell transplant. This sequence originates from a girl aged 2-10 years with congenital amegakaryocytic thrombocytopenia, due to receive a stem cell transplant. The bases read TGTGCCAGCAGTCTCATGATGGGGGAAGACTCCTACGAGCAGTACTTC. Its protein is CASSLMMGEDSYEQYF.